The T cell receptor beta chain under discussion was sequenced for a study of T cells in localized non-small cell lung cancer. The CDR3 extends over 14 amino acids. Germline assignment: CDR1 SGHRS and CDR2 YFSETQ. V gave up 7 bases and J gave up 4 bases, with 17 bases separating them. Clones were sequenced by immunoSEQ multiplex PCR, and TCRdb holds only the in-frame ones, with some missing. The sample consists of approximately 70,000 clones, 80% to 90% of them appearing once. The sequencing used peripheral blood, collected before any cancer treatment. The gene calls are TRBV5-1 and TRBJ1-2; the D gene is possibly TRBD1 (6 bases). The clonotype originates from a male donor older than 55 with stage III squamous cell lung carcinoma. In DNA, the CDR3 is TGCGCCAGCCGAGAGGTGACAGGATCCTATGGCTACACCTTC. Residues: CASREVTGSYGYTF.